Listed here are 14 T cell receptor beta chains from one sample, sequenced in a study of T-cell reconstitution after alpha-beta-depleted transplantation in children. This sample's TCRbeta library carried unique molecular identifier barcodes. TCRdb re-called the PCR reads with MiXCR, one entry per CDR3 protein. The table lists around 490,000 distinct CDR3 sequences, approximately 10% of them singletons. This material consisted of PBMCs, mostly from graft donor cells, taken 180 days after TCRalphabeta/CD19-depleted stem cell transplant. These TCRs come from a female patient aged 2-10 years who had a stem cell transplant for aplastic anemia, so the T cells may come from the graft donor.

This clonotype was recorded many times. This chain uses TRBV7-8 with TRBJ1-1; maybe TRBD1 (5 bases). Germline V gives CDR1 SGHVS, CDR2 FQNEAQ. The CDR3 is 15 amino acids. The V end was cut by 5 bases, the J end by 1 base, with 14 bases between. The CDR3, as DNA: TGTGCCAGCAGCCGCCCGGGGCAGACGAACACTGAAGCTTTCTTT. Translation: CASSRPGQTNTEAFF. Based on the CDR3 plus reference TRBV7-8 and TRBJ1-1, the full variable domain is GAGVSQSPRYKVAKRGQDVALRCDPISGHVSLFWYQQALGQGPEFLTYFQNEAQLDKSGLPSDRFFAERPEGSVSTLKIQRTQQEDSAVYLCASSRPGQTNTEAFFGQGTRLTVV.

The rearrangement uses TRBV28 and TRBJ1-1; 9 bases match TRBD1. The CDR3 length is 15 residues. Germline V CDR1 and CDR2: MDHEN, SYDVKM. The J segment lost 5 bases and the V segment lost 5 bases, leaving 9 bases of the junction unmatched. The CDR3 loop is CASSQAGTGWTEAFF. The CDR3 coding sequence is TGTGCCAGCAGTCAGGCCGGGACAGGGTGGACTGAAGCTTTCTTT.

This sequence joins TRBV18 and TRBJ2-7; perhaps D is TRBD1 or TRBD2 (6 bases each). This CDR3 spans 13 amino acids. Trimming cost V 2 bases and J 5 bases, with 10 bases left between them. Germline CDR1 reads KGHSH; CDR2 reads LQKENI. The CDR3 loop is CASSPRGVHEQYV. The CDR3 DNA sequence: TGTGCCAGCTCACCAAGGGGGGTCCACGAGCAGTACGTC.

The chain has TRBV21-1 and TRBJ1-1. TRBV21-1 is listed as a pseudogene. This CDR3 has 11 residues. The CDR3 sequence is CARGGNTEAFF. CDR3 sequence (DNA): TGTGCCCGGGGGGGAAACACTGAAGCTTTCTTT.

This clonotype came up a few times. The chain carries TRBV14 and TRBJ2-2, with TRBD2 identical over 8 bases. The germline V gene has CDR1 SGHDN and CDR2 FVKESK. The CDR3 sequence is 17 residues long. V dropped 2 bases and J dropped 5; count of bases not matched to a gene: 10. CDR3 nucleotide sequence: TGTGCCAGCAGCCAATTACGCCTAGCGGGTGGTACCGGGGAGCTGTTTTTT. Translation: CASSQLRLAGGTGELFF.

Points on this clonotype: A junction boundary mismatches the germline segment, possibly from a read error. The chain has TRBV11-2 and TRBJ2-5; 10 bases line up with TRBD1. The CDR3 has 15 amino acids. The germline V gene encodes CDR1 SGHAT and CDR2 FQNNGV. CDR3 DNA: TGTGTCAGCAGTCCTCCGACAGGGGGCAGGGAGACCCAGTACTTC. Protein: CVSSPPTGGRETQYF.

The V and J genes are TRBV5-4 and TRBJ2-1, with D possibly TRBD1 on 5 matching bases. Germline V gene sequence: CDR1 SGHNT, CDR2 YYREEE (reference sequence). Trimming left V 1 base short and J 5 bases short, with 16 bases between. The CDR3 extends over 16 amino acids. CDR3 DNA: TGTGCCAGCAGCTTGAGGGCAGGGAAGGGCCACAATGAGCAGTTCTTC. Its protein is CASSLRAGKGHNEQFF.

The chain is built from TRBV30 and TRBJ2-7; no clear D. Between the trimmed V and J ends, which lost 4 bases and 2 bases, there was a span of 9 bases. The germline V gene encodes CDR1 GTSNPN and CDR2 SVGIG (reference sequence). The CDR3 is made up of 12 amino acids. The CDR3 loop reads CAWTGSTYEQYV. CDR3 DNA sequence: TGTGCCTGGACAGGCAGTACCTACGAGCAGTACGTC.

This sequence joins TRBV12-3 or TRBV12-4 and TRBJ1-1, with unresolved D. The CDR3 runs 11 residues. Trimming cost V 6 bases and J 7 bases, with 9 bases left between them. The CDR3 coding sequence is TGTGCCAGCAGCCGAGGACGTGAAGCTTTCTTT. This sequence encodes CASSRGREAFF.

This sequence joins TRBV20-1 and TRBJ1-5; D not certain. V lost 0 bases and J 7 bases, leaving 16 bases between the germline ends. CDR1 DFQATT and CDR2 SNEGSKA come from the germline V gene (reference sequence). The CDR3 spans 15 residues. The CDR3 is CSARDPVEWSQPQHF. CDR3 DNA: TGCAGTGCTAGAGATCCGGTCGAATGGAGCCAGCCCCAGCATTTT.

V usage is TRBV12-3 or TRBV12-4 and J usage is TRBJ1-3; D is possibly TRBD1 (5 bases). V gave up 5 bases and J gave up 5 bases, with 19 bases separating them. The CDR3 loop spans 16 amino acids. CDR3 residues: CASSTAGASARNTIYF. The CDR3 nucleotides are TGTGCCAGCAGTACAGCCGGGGCCTCGGCGAGAAACACCATATATTTT.

This clonotype was counted at least ten times. This chain uses TRBV4-3 with TRBJ2-1; 7 bases map to TRBD2. CDR3 size: 16 residues. Unmatched junction bases numbered 3, after V lost 0 bases and J lost 1 base. Germline V lookup: CDR1 LGHNA, CDR2 YSLEER. CDR3 bases: TGCGCCAGCAGCCAAGAGTTAGCGGGTTCCTACAATGAGCAGTTCTTC. Protein sequence: CASSQELAGSYNEQFF.

The chain carries TRBV12-3 or TRBV12-4 and TRBJ2-1; TRBD1 matches at 9 bases. The junction had 8 bases not matched to a gene; V was cut back by 8 bases and J by 3 bases. The CDR3 runs 15 residues. In DNA form, the CDR3 reads TGTGCCAGCTCTGGGGGGGGACAGGGCTACAATGAGCAGTTCTTC. Protein product: CASSGGGQGYNEQFF.

The V call is TRBV7-9, the J call TRBJ1-4; 7 bases fit TRBD1. Trimming took 1 base from V and 5 from J; bases not matched to a gene: 4. Germline-derived CDR1 and CDR2 are SEHNR and FQNEAQ (reference sequence). The CDR3 runs to 15 residues. The CDR3 here is CASSLEDRKNEKLFF. DNA for the CDR3: TGTGCCAGCAGCTTAGAGGACAGGAAGAATGAAAAACTGTTTTTT.